This passage covers 21 T cell receptor beta chains from one sample sequenced in a study of T cells in Graves' hyperthyroidism and ophthalmopathy. RNA transcripts provided the source from which TCR beta CDR3 regions were amplified. The HTBI primer set drove a first-round RT-PCR of the TCR CDR3. TCRdb reprocessed the multiplex PCR reads with MiXCR, giving one entry per CDR3 protein. Of under 350,000 distinct CDR3 sequences listed, about 15% were seen once; the top ten hold roughly 53%. The specimen was blood. These receptors were obtained from a woman in her sixties or seventies with Graves' ophthalmopathy.

The chain links TRBV7-2 to TRBJ2-3, with 7 bases that match TRBD2. The CDR3 totals 16 residues. Losses at the gene ends were 5 bases for V and 2 bases for J; bases not matched to a gene: 10. CDR1 and CDR2 (germline): SGHTA, FQGNSA. CDR3 sequence (DNA): TGTGCCAGCAGCCGCCATCGGCGGGGGAACACAGATACGCAGTATTTT. This sequence encodes CASSRHRRGNTDTQYF.

This clonotype was seen at least ten times. The chain's CDR3 is CSVDGTGANNYGYTF. The CDR3 DNA sequence: TGCAGCGTTGACGGGACAGGGGCGAATAACTATGGCTACACCTTC. V gene TRBV29-1 combines with J gene TRBJ1-2; TRBD1 matches at 10 bases. The CDR3 has 15 amino acids. Germline CDR1 and CDR2: SQVTM and ANQGSEA. J gave up 1 base and V 3 bases, and 5 bases lay outside the gene matches. The variable domain in full, with the rest retrieved from reference TRBV29-1 and TRBJ1-2, is SAVISQKPSRDICQRGTSLTIQCQVDSQVTMMFWYRQQPGQSLTLIATANQGSEATYESGFVIDKFPISRPNLTFSTLTVSNMSPEDSSIYLCSVDGTGANNYGYTFGSGTRLTVV.

To note about this clonotype: A read error is possible here, since a much larger clone lies one base away. The chain recombines TRBV7-2 with TRBJ2-7, with TRBD2 as a possible D gene (5 bases). The CDR3 has 14 residues. V shed 3 bases and J shed 7 bases, with 16 bases lying between them. From germline, CDR1 is SGHTA and CDR2 FQGNSA. CDR3 loop: CASSLGSAGDEQYF. The CDR3 nucleotides are TGTGCCAGCAGCTTGGGTTCGGCGGGCGATGAGCAGTACTTC.

The chain couples TRBV5-1 to TRBJ1-2; D perhaps matches TRBD1 (5 bases). V lost 2 bases to trimming and J lost 11 bases, with 19 bases between them. Germline assignment: CDR1 SGHRS and CDR2 YFSETQ. CDR3 length: 14 amino acids. The chain's CDR3 is CASSLNPPGGGYTF. The DNA for the CDR3 is TGCGCCAGCAGCTTAAACCCCCCGGGGGGGGGTTACACCTTC.

The chain joins TRBV20-1 to TRBJ2-4, with 9 bases fitting TRBD2. V shed 6 bases, J shed 7 bases, and the junction held 10 bases outside the gene matches. Germline V gene sequence: CDR1 DFQATT, CDR2 SNEGSKA (reference sequence). CDR3 size: 14 residues. CDR3 sequence (DNA): TGCAGTGCAACCGCGGGGGGGGGGGGGAACATTCAGTACTTC. Protein sequence: CSATAGGGGNIQYF.

This clonotype was observed at least ten times. The chain employs TRBV28 and TRBJ2-7; TRBD1 agrees at 9 bases. CDR3 length equals 15 residues. The germline gives CDR1 MDHEN, CDR2 SYDVKM. Trimming at V came to 5 bases and at J to 3 bases, leaving 8 bases not matched to a gene. CDR3 sequence: CASSETGGGGYEQYF. The CDR3 coding sequence is TGTGCCAGCAGTGAGACAGGGGGAGGAGGCTACGAGCAGTACTTC.

In this sample, this clonotype turned up many times. The rearrangement uses TRBV24-1 and TRBJ2-3; the D is unclear. Germline V lookup: CDR1 KGHDR, CDR2 SFDVKD. The CDR3 sequence is 13 residues long. The ends were cut back, 9 bases at V and 1 base at J, with 10 bases in the middle. For the CDR3, the DNA is TGTGCCACCGGAAAGCAGGGCACAGATACGCAGTATTTT. Translation: CATGKQGTDTQYF.

Notes on this clonotype: One end of the junction varies from germline; a read error may be responsible. The CDR3 region has the DNA TGCAGTGCTAGAGCCGTAGCGGGAGGCAATGGGCAGTTCTTC. Its translation is CSARAVAGGNGQFF. The chain joins TRBV20-1 to TRBJ2-1; 10 positions agree with TRBD2. The CDR3 has 14 amino acids. Germline V gene data show CDR1 as DFQATT and CDR2 as SNEGSKA (reference sequence).

This clonotype was counted a few times. The J gene is TRBJ2-1, the V gene TRBV5-1; TRBD2 aligns across 11 bases. The germline CDR1 and CDR2 sequences are SGHRS and YFSETQ. The CDR3 covers 19 residues. J lost 0 bases, V lost 3 bases, and 11 bases had no gene match. CDR3 region: CASSSSGTSGSSSYNEQFF. The CDR3, as DNA: TGCGCCAGCAGCTCCTCCGGGACTAGCGGTTCTAGCTCCTACAATGAGCAGTTCTTC.

The chain has TRBV29-1 and TRBJ2-1, with TRBD1 identical over 7 bases. The CDR3 has 14 residues. Germline CDR1 and CDR2: SQVTM and ANQGSEA. V lost 7 bases and J lost 6; bases outside the gene matches: 12. The CDR3 bases are TGCAGCGCCCAGGACAGGCAAACCCCCAATGAGCAGTTCTTC. It codes for CSAQDRQTPNEQFF.

This clonotype was seen a few times. This sequence joins TRBV4-2 and TRBJ1-3; 9 bases fit TRBD1. Germline V lookup: CDR1 LGHNA, CDR2 YNFKEQ. V shed 4 bases and J 4 bases; nucleotides not matched to a gene: 8. This CDR3 region has 16 residues. The CDR3: CASSRDRVWGGNTIYF. CDR3 coding DNA: TGTGCCAGCAGCCGGGACAGGGTATGGGGAGGAAACACCATATATTTT.

This clonotype was detected a few times. The chain carries TRBV19 and TRBJ2-1; TRBD1 is a possible D gene (6 bases). The germline V gene has CDR1 LNHDA and CDR2 SQIVND (reference sequence). The CDR3 is 17 residues long. V shed 4 bases and J shed 3 bases, with 19 bases lying between them. CDR3: CASSTTGSREFYNEQFF. As DNA, the CDR3 is TGTGCCAGTAGTACAACAGGGAGTAGGGAATTCTACAATGAGCAGTTCTTC.

This clonotype was seen many times. This rearrangement joins TRBV12-3 or TRBV12-4 to TRBJ2-7; TRBD1 or TRBD2 may be the D gene (5 bases each). V gave up 0 bases and J gave up 2 bases, with 17 bases separating them. There are 17 residues in the CDR3. Here the CDR3 reads CASSLAVRRDGAYEQYF. The CDR3 region has the DNA TGTGCCAGCAGTTTAGCGGTGCGCCGGGACGGAGCCTACGAGCAGTACTTC.

This clonotype came up many times. The V call is TRBV6-2 or TRBV6-3, the J call TRBJ2-3, with a tentative D call TRBD2 (6 bases). V was clipped by 6 bases and J by 0 bases, with 10 bases between them. Germline CDR1 reads MNHEY; CDR2 reads SVGEGT. The CDR3 is 14 residues long. For the CDR3, the DNA is TGTGCCAGCAGCGAAGGAGGGAGCACAGATACGCAGTATTTT. It encodes CASSEGGSTDTQYF.

J is TRBJ2-7 and V is TRBV20-1; 11 nucleotides agree with TRBD2. This CDR3 comprises 16 residues. V shed 3 bases, J shed 4 bases, and the junction held 11 bases outside the gene matches. The germline V gene encodes CDR1 DFQATT and CDR2 SNEGSKA (reference sequence). The CDR3 loop is CSASEWSSGGGYEQYF. CDR3 nucleotide sequence: TGCAGTGCTAGCGAGTGGAGTAGCGGGGGGGGGTACGAGCAGTACTTC.

As concerns this clonotype: At one end, the junction sequence differs from germline, possibly due to a read error. This sequence joins TRBV6-1 and TRBJ2-5; possible D gene TRBD2, 6 bases. This CDR3 is built from 12 residues. Germline loops: CDR1 MNHNS, CDR2 SASEGT. The DNA of the CDR3 is TGTGCCAGCAGCGCAGTCCGGGAGATCCAGTACTTC. The encoded protein is CASSAVREIQYF.

This clonotype was found a few times. With a much larger clone just one base away, this may be a read error. This chain links TRBV27 with TRBJ2-2; the D gene is possibly TRBD1 (7 bases). Germline loops: CDR1 MNHEY, CDR2 SMNVEV (reference sequence). The CDR3 contains 14 residues. The CDR3 region is CARQTGTGTRELFF. CDR3 in DNA: TGTGCCAGGCAGACAGGGACTGGCACCAGGGAGCTGTTTTTT.

This clonotype was picked up many times. This rearrangement joins TRBV11-2 to TRBJ2-7; possibly TRBD2 for D (6 bases). The CDR3 extends over 15 amino acids. With 5 bases removed from V and 2 bases from J, the gap between germline ends came to 16 bases. CDR1 SGHAT and CDR2 FQNNGV come from the germline V gene. CDR3 nucleotides: TGTGCCAGCAGCCTACCGCCGGGAGCAACCTACGAGCAGTACTTC. The encoded protein is CASSLPPGATYEQYF.

The table lists this clonotype with many counts. V is TRBV5-1 and J is TRBJ2-3; TRBD2 is a possible D gene (5 bases). The CDR3 runs to 17 residues. CDR1 is SGHRS and CDR2 is YFSETQ in the germline V gene. Trimming left V 5 bases short and J 2 bases short, with 21 bases between. CDR3 in amino acids: CASSPLLRAGLTDTQYF. The CDR3 DNA follows: TGCGCCAGCAGTCCACTCCTAAGGGCGGGCCTCACAGATACGCAGTATTTT.

A remark on this clonotype: This may be a read error: a much more frequent sequence differs by one nucleotide. The genes are TRBV2 and TRBJ1-1, with no clear D. The CDR3 length is 12 residues. Per germline, CDR1 SNHLY and CDR2 FYNNEI. This chain's CDR3 is CASSEAGYKALF. The CDR3, as DNA: TGTGCCAGCAGTGAAGCAGGGTATAAAGCTCTCTTT.

The sample holds a few counts of this clonotype. The chain is built from TRBV6-5 and TRBJ1-5; the match to TRBD1 covers 7 bases. The CDR3 is 16 amino acids. Looked up from germline, CDR1 is MNHEY and CDR2 is SVGAGI. V lost 6 bases and J lost 1; bases outside the gene matches: 9. The CDR3 reads CASSSRGGQSNQPQHF. The CDR3 nucleotides are TGTGCCAGCAGCTCTCGAGGGGGCCAAAGCAATCAGCCCCAGCATTTT.